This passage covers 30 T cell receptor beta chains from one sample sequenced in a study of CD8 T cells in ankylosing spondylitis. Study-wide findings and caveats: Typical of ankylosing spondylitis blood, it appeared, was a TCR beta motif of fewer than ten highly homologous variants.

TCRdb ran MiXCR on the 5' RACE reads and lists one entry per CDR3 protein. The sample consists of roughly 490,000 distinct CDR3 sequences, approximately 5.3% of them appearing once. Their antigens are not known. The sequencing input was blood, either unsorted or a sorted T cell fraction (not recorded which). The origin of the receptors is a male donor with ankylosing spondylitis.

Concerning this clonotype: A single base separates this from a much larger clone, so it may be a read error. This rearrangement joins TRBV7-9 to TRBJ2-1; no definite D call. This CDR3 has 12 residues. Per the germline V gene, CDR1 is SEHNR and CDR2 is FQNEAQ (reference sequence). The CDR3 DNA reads TGTGCCAGCAGCTCCGTAATCAATGAGCTGTTCTTC. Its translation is CASSSVINELFF.

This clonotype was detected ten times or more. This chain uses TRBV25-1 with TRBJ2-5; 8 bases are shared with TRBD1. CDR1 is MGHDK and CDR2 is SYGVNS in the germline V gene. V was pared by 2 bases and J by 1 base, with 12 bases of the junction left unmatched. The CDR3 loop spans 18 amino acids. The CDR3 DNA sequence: TGTGCCAGCAGTGAACCTCCCCGACAGGGGCCCGTCCAAGAGACCCAGTACTTC. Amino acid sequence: CASSEPPRQGPVQETQYF.

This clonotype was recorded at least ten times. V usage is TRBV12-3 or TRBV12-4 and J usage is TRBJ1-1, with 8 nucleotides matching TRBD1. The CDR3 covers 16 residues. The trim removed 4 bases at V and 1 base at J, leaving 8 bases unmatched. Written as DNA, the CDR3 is TGTGCCAGCAGTTACAACCCGGGACAGGCGAACACTGAAGCTTTCTTT. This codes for CASSYNPGQANTEAFF.

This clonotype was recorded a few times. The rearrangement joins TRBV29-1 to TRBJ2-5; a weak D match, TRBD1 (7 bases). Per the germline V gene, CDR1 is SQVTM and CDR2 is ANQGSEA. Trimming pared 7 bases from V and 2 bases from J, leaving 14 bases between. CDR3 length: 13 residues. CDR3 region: CSADAGQQETQYF. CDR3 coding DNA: TGCAGCGCAGACGCGGGACAGCAAGAGACCCAGTACTTC.

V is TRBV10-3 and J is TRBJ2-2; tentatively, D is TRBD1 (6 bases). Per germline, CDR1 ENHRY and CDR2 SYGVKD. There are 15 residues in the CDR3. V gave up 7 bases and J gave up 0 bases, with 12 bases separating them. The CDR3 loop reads CAINTGTPNTGELFF. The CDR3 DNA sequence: TGTGCCATCAACACCGGGACACCGAACACCGGGGAGCTGTTTTTT.

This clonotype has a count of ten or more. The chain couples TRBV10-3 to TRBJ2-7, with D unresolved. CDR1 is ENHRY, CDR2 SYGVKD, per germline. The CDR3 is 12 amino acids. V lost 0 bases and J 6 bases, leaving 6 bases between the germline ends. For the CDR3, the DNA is TGTGCCATCAGTGAGTCCCCCGGCGAGCAGTACTTC. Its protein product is CAISESPGEQYF.

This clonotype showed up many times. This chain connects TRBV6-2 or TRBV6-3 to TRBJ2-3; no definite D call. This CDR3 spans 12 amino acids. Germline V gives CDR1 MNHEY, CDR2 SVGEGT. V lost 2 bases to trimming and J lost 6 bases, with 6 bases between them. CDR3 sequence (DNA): TGTGCCAGCAGTTACATGTCGGATACGCAGTATTTT. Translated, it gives CASSYMSDTQYF.

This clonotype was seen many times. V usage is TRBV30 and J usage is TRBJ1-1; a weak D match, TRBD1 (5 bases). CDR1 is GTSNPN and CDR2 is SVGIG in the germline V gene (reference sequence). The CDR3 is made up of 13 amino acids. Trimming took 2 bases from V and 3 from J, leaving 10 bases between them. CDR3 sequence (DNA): TGTGCCTGGAGTCGCCAGGGTTACACTGAAGCTTTCTTT. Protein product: CAWSRQGYTEAFF. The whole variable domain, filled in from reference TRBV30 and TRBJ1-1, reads SQTIHQWPATLVQPVGSPLSLECTVEGTSNPNLYWYRQAAGRGLQLLFYSVGIGQISSEVPQNLSASRPQDRQFILSSKKLLLSDSGFYLCAWSRQGYTEAFFGQGTRLTVV.

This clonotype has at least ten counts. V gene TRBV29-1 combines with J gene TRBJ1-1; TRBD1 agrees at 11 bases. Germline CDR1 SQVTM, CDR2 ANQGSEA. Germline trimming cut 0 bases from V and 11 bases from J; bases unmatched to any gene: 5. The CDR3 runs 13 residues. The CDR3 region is CSVEEDRGLRAFF. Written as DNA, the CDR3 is TGCAGCGTTGAAGAGGACAGGGGGCTACGGGCTTTCTTT.

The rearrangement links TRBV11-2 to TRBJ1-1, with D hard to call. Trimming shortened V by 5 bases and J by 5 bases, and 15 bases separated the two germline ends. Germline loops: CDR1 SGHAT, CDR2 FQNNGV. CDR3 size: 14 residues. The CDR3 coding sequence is TGTGCCAGCAGCCGAAACCTCCTTGGAACTGAAGCTTTCTTT. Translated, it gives CASSRNLLGTEAFF. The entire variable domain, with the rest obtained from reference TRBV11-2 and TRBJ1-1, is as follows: EAGVAQSPRYKIIEKRQSVAFWCNPISGHATLYWYQQILGQGPKLLIQFQNNGVVDDSQLPKDRFSAERLKGVDSTLKIQPAKLEDSAVYLCASSRNLLGTEAFFGQGTRLTVV.

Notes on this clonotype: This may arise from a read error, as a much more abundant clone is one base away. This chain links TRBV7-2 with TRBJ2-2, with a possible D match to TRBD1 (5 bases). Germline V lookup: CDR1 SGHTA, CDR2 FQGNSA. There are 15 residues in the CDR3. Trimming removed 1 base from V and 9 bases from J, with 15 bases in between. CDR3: CASSLGTRPTRELFF. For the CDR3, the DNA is TGTGCCAGCAGCTTAGGGACACGTCCTACCAGGGAGCTGTTTTTT. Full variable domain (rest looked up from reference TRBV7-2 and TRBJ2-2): GAGVSQSPSNKVTEKGKDVELRCDPISGHTALYWYRQSLGQGLEFLIYFQGNSAPDKSGLPSDRFSAERTGGSVSTLTIQRTQQEDSAVYLCASSLGTRPTRELFFGEGSRLTVL.

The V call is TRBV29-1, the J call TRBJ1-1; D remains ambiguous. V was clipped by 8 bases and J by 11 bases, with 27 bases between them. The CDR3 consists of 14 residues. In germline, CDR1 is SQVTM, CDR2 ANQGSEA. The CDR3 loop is CSPPRLGKVCDAFF. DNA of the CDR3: TGCAGCCCCCCCCGGTTAGGGAAAGTCTGTGACGCTTTCTTT. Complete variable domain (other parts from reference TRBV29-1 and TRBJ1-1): SAVISQKPSRDICQRGTSLTIQCQVDSQVTMMFWYRQQPGQSLTLIATANQGSEATYESGFVIDKFPISRPNLTFSTLTVSNMSPEDSSIYLCSPPRLGKVCDAFFGQGTRLTVV.

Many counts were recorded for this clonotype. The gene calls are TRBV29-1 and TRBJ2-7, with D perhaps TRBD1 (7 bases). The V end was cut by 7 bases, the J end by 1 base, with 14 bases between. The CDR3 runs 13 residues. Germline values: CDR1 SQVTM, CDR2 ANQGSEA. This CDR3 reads CSALTGTSYEQYF. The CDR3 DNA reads TGCAGCGCCTTGACAGGGACTTCCTACGAGCAGTACTTC.

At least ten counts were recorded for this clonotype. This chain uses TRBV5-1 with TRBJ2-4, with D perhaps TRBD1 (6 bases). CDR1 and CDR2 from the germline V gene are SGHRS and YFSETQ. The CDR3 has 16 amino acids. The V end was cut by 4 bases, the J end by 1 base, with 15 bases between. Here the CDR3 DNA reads TGCGCCAGCAGCCCGGGACAAGGGAATGCCAAAAACATTCAGTACTTC. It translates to CASSPGQGNAKNIQYF.

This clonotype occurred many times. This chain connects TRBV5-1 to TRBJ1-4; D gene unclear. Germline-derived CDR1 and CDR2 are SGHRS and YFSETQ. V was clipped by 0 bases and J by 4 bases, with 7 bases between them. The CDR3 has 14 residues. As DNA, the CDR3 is TGCGCCAGCAGCTTGGCTCCGATTAATGAAAAACTGTTTTTT. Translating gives CASSLAPINEKLFF.

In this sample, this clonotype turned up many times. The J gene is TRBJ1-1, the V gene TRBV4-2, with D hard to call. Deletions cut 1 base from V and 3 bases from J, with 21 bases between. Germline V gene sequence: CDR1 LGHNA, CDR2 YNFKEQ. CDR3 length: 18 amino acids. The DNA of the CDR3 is TGTGCCAGCAGCCAAGGAACTGCTATGGCGCGGTCGCACACTGAAGCTTTCTTT. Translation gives CASSQGTAMARSHTEAFF.

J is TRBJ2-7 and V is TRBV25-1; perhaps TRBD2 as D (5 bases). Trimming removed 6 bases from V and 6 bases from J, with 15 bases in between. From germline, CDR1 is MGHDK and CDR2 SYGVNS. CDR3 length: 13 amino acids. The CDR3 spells CASRSRGSGEQYF. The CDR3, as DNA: TGTGCCAGCAGGTCGAGAGGGTCGGGCGAGCAGTACTTC.

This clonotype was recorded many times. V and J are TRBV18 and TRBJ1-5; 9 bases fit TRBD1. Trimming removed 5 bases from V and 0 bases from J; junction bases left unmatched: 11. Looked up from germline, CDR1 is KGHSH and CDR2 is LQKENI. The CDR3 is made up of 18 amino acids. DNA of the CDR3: TGTGCCAGCTCAGCCGGGACAGGGTATTGGGATAGCAATCAGCCCCAGCATTTT. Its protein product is CASSAGTGYWDSNQPQHF.

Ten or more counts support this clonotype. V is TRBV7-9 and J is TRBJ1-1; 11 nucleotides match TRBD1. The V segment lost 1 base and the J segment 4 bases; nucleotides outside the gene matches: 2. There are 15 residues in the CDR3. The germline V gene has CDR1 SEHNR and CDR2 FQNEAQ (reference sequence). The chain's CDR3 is CASSLGTGGGTEAFF. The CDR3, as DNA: TGTGCCAGCAGCTTAGGGACAGGGGGCGGCACTGAAGCTTTCTTT.

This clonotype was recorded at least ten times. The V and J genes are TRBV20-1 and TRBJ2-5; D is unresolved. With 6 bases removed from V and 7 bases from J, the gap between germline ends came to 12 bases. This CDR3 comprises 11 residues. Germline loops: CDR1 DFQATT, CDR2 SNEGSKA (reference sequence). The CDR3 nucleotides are TGCAGTGCGGACCTGGGCGGGACCCAGTACTTC. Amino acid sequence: CSADLGGTQYF.

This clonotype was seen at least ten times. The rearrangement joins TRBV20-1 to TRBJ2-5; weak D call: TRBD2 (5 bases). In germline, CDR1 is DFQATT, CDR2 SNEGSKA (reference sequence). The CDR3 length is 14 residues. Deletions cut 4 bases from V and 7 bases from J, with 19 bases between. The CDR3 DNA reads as TGCAGTGCTACCCTCCGAGACGGGGTCGGGACCCAGTACTTC. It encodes CSATLRDGVGTQYF.

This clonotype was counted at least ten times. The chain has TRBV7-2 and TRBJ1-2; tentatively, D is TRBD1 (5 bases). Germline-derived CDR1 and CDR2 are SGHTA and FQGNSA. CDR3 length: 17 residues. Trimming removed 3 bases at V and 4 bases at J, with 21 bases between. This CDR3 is CASSLLEGPDSSYGYTF. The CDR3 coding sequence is TGTGCCAGCAGCTTGCTCGAGGGGCCAGACAGCTCCTATGGCTACACCTTC. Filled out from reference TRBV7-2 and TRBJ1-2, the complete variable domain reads GAGVSQSPSNKVTEKGKDVELRCDPISGHTALYWYRQSLGQGLEFLIYFQGNSAPDKSGLPSDRFSAERTGGSVSTLTIQRTQQEDSAVYLCASSLLEGPDSSYGYTFGSGTRLTVV.

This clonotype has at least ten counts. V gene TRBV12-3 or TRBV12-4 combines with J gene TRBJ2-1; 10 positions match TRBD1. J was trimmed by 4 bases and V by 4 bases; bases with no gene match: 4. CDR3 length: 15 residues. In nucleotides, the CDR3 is TGTGCCAGCAGTTACCGACAGGGGGCGTACAATGAGCAGTTCTTC. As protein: CASSYRQGAYNEQFF.

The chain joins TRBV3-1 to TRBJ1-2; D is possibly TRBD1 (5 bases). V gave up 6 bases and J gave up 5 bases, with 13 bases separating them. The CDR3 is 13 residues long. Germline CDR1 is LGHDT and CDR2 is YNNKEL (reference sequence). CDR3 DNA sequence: TGTGCCAGCAGTACGAACGGGGGGTATGGCTACACCTTC. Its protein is CASSTNGGYGYTF.

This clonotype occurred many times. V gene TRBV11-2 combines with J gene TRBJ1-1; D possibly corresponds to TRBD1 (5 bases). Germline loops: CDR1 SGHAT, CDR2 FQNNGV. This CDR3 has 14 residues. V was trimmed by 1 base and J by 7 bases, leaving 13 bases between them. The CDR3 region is CASSLAQGSLEAFF. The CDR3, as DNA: TGTGCCAGCAGCTTAGCCCAGGGTTCCCTTGAAGCTTTCTTT.

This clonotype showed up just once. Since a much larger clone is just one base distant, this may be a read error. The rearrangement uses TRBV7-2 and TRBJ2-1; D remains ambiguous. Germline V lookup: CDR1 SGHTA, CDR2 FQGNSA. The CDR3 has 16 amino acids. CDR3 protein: CASSPSGGSSYSEQFF. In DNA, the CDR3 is TGTGCCAGCAGCCCTAGTGGCGGAAGCTCCTACAGTGAGCAGTTCTTC.

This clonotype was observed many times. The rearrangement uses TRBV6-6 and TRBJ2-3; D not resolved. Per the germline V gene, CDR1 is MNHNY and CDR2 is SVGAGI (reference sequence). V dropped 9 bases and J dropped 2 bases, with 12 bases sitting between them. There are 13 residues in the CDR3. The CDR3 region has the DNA TGTGCCAGTGTGACGCGTTCCACAGATACGCAGTATTTT. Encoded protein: CASVTRSTDTQYF.

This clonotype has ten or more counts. CDR3: CASRRVMNTEAFF. DNA of the CDR3: TGTGCCAGTAGGAGGGTCATGAACACTGAAGCTTTCTTT. The V gene is TRBV6-6, the J gene TRBJ1-1; D is uncertain. Germline V gives CDR1 MNHNY, CDR2 SVGAGI (reference sequence). The CDR3 extends over 13 amino acids. The V end was cut by 9 bases, the J end by 0 bases, with 11 bases between.

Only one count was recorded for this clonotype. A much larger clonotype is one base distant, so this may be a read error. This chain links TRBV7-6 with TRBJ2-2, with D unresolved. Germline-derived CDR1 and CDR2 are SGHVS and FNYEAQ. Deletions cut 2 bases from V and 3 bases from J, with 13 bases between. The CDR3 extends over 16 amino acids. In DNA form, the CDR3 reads TGTGCCAGCAGCTTAAGATCAGGACGTCACACCGGGGAGCTGTTTTTT. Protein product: CASSLRSGRHTGELFF.

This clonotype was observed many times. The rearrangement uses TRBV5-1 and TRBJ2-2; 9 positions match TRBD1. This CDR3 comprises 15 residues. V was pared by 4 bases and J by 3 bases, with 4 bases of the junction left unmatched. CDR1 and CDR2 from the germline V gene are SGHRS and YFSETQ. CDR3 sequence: CASSPWTGDTGELFF. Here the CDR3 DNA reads TGCGCCAGCAGCCCATGGACAGGGGACACCGGGGAGCTGTTTTTT.